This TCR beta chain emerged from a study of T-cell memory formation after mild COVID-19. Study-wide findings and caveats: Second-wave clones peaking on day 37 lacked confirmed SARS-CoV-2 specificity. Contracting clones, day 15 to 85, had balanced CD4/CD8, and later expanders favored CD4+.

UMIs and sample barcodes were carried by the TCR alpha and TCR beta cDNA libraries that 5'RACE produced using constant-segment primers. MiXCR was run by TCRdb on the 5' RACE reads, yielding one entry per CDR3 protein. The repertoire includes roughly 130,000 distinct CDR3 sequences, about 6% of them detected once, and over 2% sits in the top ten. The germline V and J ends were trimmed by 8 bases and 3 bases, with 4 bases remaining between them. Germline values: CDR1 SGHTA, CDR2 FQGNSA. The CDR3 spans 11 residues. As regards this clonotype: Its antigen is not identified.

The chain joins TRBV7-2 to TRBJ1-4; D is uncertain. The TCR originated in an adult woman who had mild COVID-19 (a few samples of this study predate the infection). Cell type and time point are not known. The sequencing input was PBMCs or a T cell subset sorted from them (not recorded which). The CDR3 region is CASGANEKLFF. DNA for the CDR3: TGTGCCAGCGGGGCTAATGAAAAACTGTTTTTT.